A selection of T cell receptor beta chains follows, all from one sample in a study of shared clonotypes between healthy human individuals. The assay was immunoSEQ multiplex PCR, and TCRdb's table has in-frame clones only and misses some. The profile shows roughly 450,000 clones, approximately 85% of them singletons. Source material: PBMCs. These receptors all come from a woman aged 40 to 49 in good health. Some clones in this sample may be carry-over from other donors' samples. CDR3s include the opening cysteine and the closing phenylalanine or tryptophan. A D gene is named only where the DNA matches it firmly. Expanded clones are given a class, and other clones once, few, many or no size at all.

V gene	clone size	D gene	J gene	CDR3 protein	CDR3 DNA
TRBV9	few	TRBD1	TRBJ1-1	CASSARTGSHTEAFF	TGTGCCAGCAGCGCCCGGACAGGGTCCCACACTGAAGCTTTCTTT
TRBV7-3	NA	TRBD1	TRBJ2-2	CASSYSGTASTGELFF	TGTGCCAGCAGTTACTCCGGGACAGCTAGTACCGGGGAGCTGTTTTTT
TRBV7-8	NA	NA	TRBJ2-3	CASSSRSVQGTDTQYF	TGTGCCAGCAGCTCGCGATCGGTTCAGGGCACAGATACGCAGTATTTT
TRBV18	few	NA	TRBJ1-1	CASSPNRARDTEAFF	TGTGCCAGCTCACCAAACAGGGCGAGGGACACTGAAGCTTTCTTT
TRBV11-1	NA	TRBD2	TRBJ2-7	CASSPAGRTYEQYF	TGTGCCAGCAGCCCAGCCGGGAGGACCTACGAGCAGTACTTC
TRBV29-1	few	TRBD2	TRBJ2-7	CSVGPAGGPDEQYF	TGCAGCGTCGGCCCAGCGGGAGGGCCTGACGAGCAGTACTTC
TRBV28	NA	NA	TRBJ1-4	CASRVTGINEKLFF	TGTGCCAGCAGGGTCACAGGTATCAATGAAAAACTGTTTTTT
TRBV19	NA	TRBD2	TRBJ2-1	CASSVLAGGPEQFF	TGTGCCAGTAGTGTGCTAGCGGGAGGGCCTGAGCAGTTCTTC
TRBV28	NA	TRBD2	TRBJ2-7	CASSTLAGGRYEQYF	TGTGCCAGCAGTACCTTAGCGGGAGGGCGGTACGAGCAGTACTTC
TRBV28	NA	TRBD1	TRBJ1-3	CASQTGNPSGNTIYF	TGTGCCAGTCAGACAGGGAACCCCTCTGGAAACACCATATATTTT
TRBV5-1	NA	TRBD2	TRBJ2-3	CASSLPGLAGDTQYF	TGCGCCAGCAGCTTGCCGGGACTAGCTGGAGATACGCAGTATTTT
TRBV28	NA	NA	TRBJ2-1	CASLAYNEQFF	TGTGCCAGCCTAGCGTACAATGAGCAGTTCTTC
TRBV4-2	NA	NA	TRBJ2-1	CASSFESSYNEQFF	TGTGCCAGCAGCTTCGAAAGCTCCTACAATGAGCAGTTCTTC
TRBV21-1	NA	NA	TRBJ1-3	CASSKGNSGSDTIYF	TGTGCCAGCAGCAAAGGGAACTCAGGGTCGGACACCATATATTTT
TRBV9	NA	TRBD2	TRBJ2-1	CASEGTSGYNEQFF	TGTGCCAGCGAGGGGACTAGCGGTTACAATGAGCAGTTCTTC
TRBV11-1	NA	NA	TRBJ2-7	CASSFGRLTYEQYF	TGTGCCAGCAGCTTCGGGCGGTTGACCTACGAGCAGTACTTC
TRBV7-9	NA	NA	TRBJ2-2	CASRQLNTGELFF	TGTGCCAGCCGTCAGTTGAACACCGGGGAGCTGTTTTTT
TRBV4-3	NA	TRBD1	TRBJ1-2	CASSQDRGGGYTF	TGCGCCAGCAGCCAAGACAGGGGGGGCGGCTACACCTTC
TRBV18	NA	NA	TRBJ2-1	CASSAYSNEQFF	TGTGCCAGCTCAGCATACAGCAATGAGCAGTTCTTC
TRBV6-1	NA	TRBD1	TRBJ2-4	CASSEQQGAKNIQYF	TGTGCCAGCAGTGAACAACAGGGGGCCAAAAACATTCAGTACTTC
TRBV7-2	few	TRBD1	TRBJ2-7	CASSVQQGAVGEQYF	TGTGCCAGCAGCGTCCAACAGGGGGCGGTCGGCGAGCAGTACTTC
TRBV19	NA	NA	TRBJ2-6	CASKGGVPRYGVLTF	TGTGCCAGTAAGGGTGGGGTCCCTCGGTACGGCGTCCTGACTTTC
TRBV2	NA	TRBD1	TRBJ1-4	CASSRDSPATNEKLFF	TGTGCCAGCAGCCGGGACAGCCCCGCAACTAATGAAAAACTGTTTTTT
TRBV7-9	NA	TRBD1	TRBJ1-4	CASSFGQGGEKLFF	TGTGCCAGCAGCTTTGGACAGGGAGGTGAAAAACTGTTTTTT
TRBV30	NA	NA	TRBJ2-5	CAWSLQETQYF	TGTGCCTGGAGTCTTCAAGAGACCCAGTACTTC
TRBV10-2	NA	NA	TRBJ2-7	CASSESEVREQYF	TGCGCCAGCAGTGAGTCTGAAGTTCGGGAGCAGTACTTC
TRBV28	NA	TRBD1	TRBJ2-1	CASSLGQGVAGEQFF	TGTGCCAGCAGTTTGGGACAGGGGGTGGCAGGTGAGCAGTTCTTC
TRBV28	NA	TRBD2	TRBJ2-1	CASSPHSGRGDEQFF	TGTGCCAGCAGTCCCCATAGCGGGAGAGGCGATGAGCAGTTCTTC
TRBV5-1	NA	TRBD1	TRBJ2-2	CASSPRQGAGTGELFF	TGCGCCAGCAGCCCGAGACAGGGGGCAGGGACCGGGGAGCTGTTTTTT
TRBV7-8	NA	NA	TRBJ2-7	CASRPDGYTEQYF	TGTGCCAGCCGTCCGGACGGATACACCGAGCAGTACTTC
TRBV19	NA	NA	TRBJ1-3	CASSPYSGNTIYF	TGTGCCAGTAGTCCCTACTCTGGAAACACCATATATTTT
TRBV30	NA	NA	TRBJ1-1	CAWSVLKTGVPFF	TGTGCCTGGAGCGTCTTGAAGACAGGCGTTCCATTCTTT
TRBV28	NA	TRBD1	TRBJ2-7	CASSPGTGVSEQYF	TGTGCCAGCAGTCCCGGGACAGGGGTATCCGAGCAGTACTTC
TRBV7-7	NA	NA	TRBJ2-5	CASSPGGTPQETQYF	TGTGCCAGCAGCCCGGGTGGAACCCCCCAAGAGACCCAGTACTTC
TRBV2	NA	NA	TRBJ1-5	CASSDRSGLSSHQPQHF	TGTGCCAGCAGTGATAGGTCGGGACTGTCCTCGCATCAGCCCCAGCATTTT
TRBV5-1	NA	NA	TRBJ2-3	CASTPVGTDTQYF	TGCGCCAGCACCCCGGTGGGGACAGATACGCAGTATTTT
TRBV19	NA	NA	TRBJ2-3	CASGSMGTDTQYF	TGTGCCAGTGGCTCTATGGGCACAGATACGCAGTATTTT
TRBV28	NA	TRBD1	TRBJ1-1	CASSLTGTGVAEAFF	TGTGCCAGCAGTTTAACCGGGACAGGGGTCGCTGAAGCTTTCTTT
TRBV7-2	once	NA	TRBJ1-5	CASSAPGFNQPQHF	TGTGCCAGCAGCGCCCCGGGATTCAATCAGCCCCAGCATTTT
TRBV11-2	few	TRBD2	TRBJ2-3	CASDRGGESDTQYF	TGTGCCAGCGACCGGGGAGGGGAGTCAGATACGCAGTATTTT
TRBV11-2	NA	TRBD2	TRBJ2-5	CASSPRGLAGNQETQYF	TGTGCCAGCAGCCCCAGGGGACTAGCGGGTAACCAAGAGACCCAGTACTTC
TRBV9	few	TRBD2	TRBJ2-2	CASGTSGIWLNTGELFF	TGTGCCAGCGGGACTAGCGGGATATGGTTGAACACCGGGGAGCTGTTTTTT
TRBV29-1	few	NA	TRBJ1-4	CSGKWGGEKLFF	TGCAGCGGCAAGTGGGGTGGTGAAAAACTGTTTTTT
TRBV5-4	few	TRBD2	TRBJ2-1	CASSLSAGGRNEQFF	TGTGCCAGCAGCTTATCAGCGGGAGGGCGCAATGAGCAGTTCTTC
TRBV2	NA	TRBD1	TRBJ2-5	CASSEGTGPQETQYF	TGTGCCAGCAGTGAAGGGACAGGGCCCCAAGAGACCCAGTACTTC
TRBV2	NA	NA	TRBJ2-3	CASSPRSSYTDTQYF	TGTGCCAGCAGCCCCCGGAGTTCTTACACAGATACGCAGTATTTT
TRBV5-1	few	TRBD2	TRBJ2-7	CASSPGLAGVAYEQYF	TGCGCCAGCAGCCCGGGACTAGCGGGAGTTGCGTACGAGCAGTACTTC
TRBV30	NA	NA	TRBJ2-7	CAWSVGGGEQYF	TGTGCCTGGAGTGTAGGGGGGGGCGAGCAGTACTTC
TRBV5-1	NA	NA	TRBJ1-5	CASSLTDGLSQPQHF	TGCGCCAGCAGCTTGACGGACGGCTTAAGTCAGCCCCAGCATTTT
TRBV30	NA	NA	TRBJ1-1	CAWSVRVTGTEAFF	TGTGCCTGGAGTGTACGTGTTACGGGCACTGAAGCTTTCTTT
TRBV18	NA	TRBD1	TRBJ1-2	CASSPRDRASSSGYTF	TGTGCCAGCTCACCGCGGGACAGGGCGTCTTCGTCGGGCTACACCTTC
TRBV14	NA	NA	TRBJ2-3	CASSPVGPADTQYF	TGTGCCAGCAGCCCCGTGGGGCCGGCAGATACGCAGTATTTT
TRBV7-8	NA	NA	TRBJ2-1	CASSSARGFDNEQFF	TGTGCCAGCAGCTCTGCTCGGGGTTTCGACAATGAGCAGTTCTTC
TRBV18	NA	NA	TRBJ2-7	CASSPPRLGGVLYEQYF	TGTGCCAGCTCACCACCCCGCCTTGGGGGAGTGTTGTACGAGCAGTACTTC
TRBV30	NA	TRBD1	TRBJ2-5	CAWRRQGRETQYF	TGTGCCTGGAGACGACAGGGCCGAGAGACCCAGTACTTC
TRBV10-3	NA	TRBD2	TRBJ2-3	CAISGPPGIAGAKDTQYF	TGTGCCATCAGTGGCCCTCCTGGGATAGCGGGGGCGAAGGATACGCAGTATTTT
TRBV5-8	NA	TRBD1	TRBJ2-2	CASSWWTGDTGELFF	TGTGCCAGCAGCTGGTGGACAGGGGACACCGGGGAGCTGTTTTTT